This T cell receptor beta chain comes out of a study of EBV T-cell therapy then PD-1 blockade in nasopharyngeal carcinoma. Time point given: 266 days after commencement of treatment, after nivolumab therapy. Treatment described: AdE1-LMPpoly-expanded autologous EBV-specific T-cell therapy followed by anti-PD-1 nivolumab. Generated by immunoSEQ multiplex PCR, the TCRdb table keeps only in-frame clones and is missing some. The sample contains 20,000 to 25,000 clones, under 90% of which appear only once. Of note for this clone: Antigen: not known.

Germline V CDR1 and CDR2: LNHDA, SQIVND (reference sequence). CDR3 length: 14 amino acids. Sequenced here: CD8+ T cells from blood, sampled at day 266 from a patient whose treatment included autologous EBV-specific T cells and nivolumab. This chain links TRBV19 with TRBJ2-5; a weak D match, TRBD1 (6 bases). The DNA end lines up better with TRBJ2-7; the J call may be wrong. The receptor was derived from a man in his forties with nasopharyngeal carcinoma. The CDR3 DNA is TGTGCCAGTAGACAGGGAGCAGGTCGGTACGAGCAGTACTTC. It encodes CASRQGAGRYEQYF.